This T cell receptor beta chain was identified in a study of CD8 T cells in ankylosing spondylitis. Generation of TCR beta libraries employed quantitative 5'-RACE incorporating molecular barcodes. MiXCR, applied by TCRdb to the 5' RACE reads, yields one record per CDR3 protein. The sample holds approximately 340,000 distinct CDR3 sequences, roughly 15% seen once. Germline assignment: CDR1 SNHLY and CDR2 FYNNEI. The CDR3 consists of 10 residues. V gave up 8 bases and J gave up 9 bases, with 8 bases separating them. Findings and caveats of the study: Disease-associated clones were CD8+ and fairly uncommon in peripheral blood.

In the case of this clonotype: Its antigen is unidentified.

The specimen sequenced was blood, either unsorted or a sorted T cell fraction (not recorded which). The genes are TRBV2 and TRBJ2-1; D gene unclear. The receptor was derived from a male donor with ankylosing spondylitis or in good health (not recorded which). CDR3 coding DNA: TGTGCCAGCCAGACGGTTGAGCAGTTCTTC. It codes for CASQTVEQFF.